A selection of T cell receptor beta chains follows, all from one sample in a study of blood T cell repertoires in COVID-19. The protocol was immunoSEQ multiplex PCR, while the TCRdb copy is restricted to in-frame clones and leaves out a portion. This table has some 150,000 clones, over 70% appearing once. The material sequenced was peripheral blood. These receptors were collected from a man in his fifties who had recovered from COVID-19. Each CDR3 is given with its conserved first and last residue. D genes are given only for firm matches. The listing skips clone size in some rows; elsewhere it reads once, few, many or a size class.

D	V	J	size	CDR3	DNA
TRBD1	TRBV27	TRBJ2-2	-	CASSFRDRVWELFF	TGTGCCAGCAGTTTCCGGGACAGGGTGTGGGAGCTGTTTTTT
TRBD1	TRBV7-2	TRBJ1-4	once	CASSSRGLNEKLFF	TGTGCCAGCAGCTCCAGGGGGTTAAATGAAAAACTGTTTTTT
-	TRBV5-6	TRBJ2-4	once	CASSLTAILAKNIQYF	TGTGCCAGCAGCTTGACTGCCATCCTAGCCAAAAACATTCAGTACTTC
TRBD1	TRBV5-4	TRBJ1-6	-	CASSLVDRDSPLHF	TGTGCCAGCAGCTTGGTGGACAGGGATTCACCCCTCCACTTT
-	TRBV2	TRBJ2-7	-	CASSVRDEQYF	TGTGCCAGCAGTGTCCGGGACGAGCAGTACTTC
TRBD1	TRBV5-1	TRBJ2-7	-	CASSWGQGITYEQYF	TGCGCCAGCAGCTGGGGACAGGGGATAACCTACGAGCAGTACTTC
TRBD2	TRBV4-1	TRBJ2-5	-	CASSQDWRLAGETQYF	TGCGCCAGCAGCCAAGATTGGCGTCTAGCGGGGGAGACCCAGTACTTC
TRBD1	TRBV9	TRBJ2-1	-	CASRDPGTENNEQFF	TGTGCCAGCAGAGACCCCGGGACAGAAAACAATGAGCAGTTCTTC
-	TRBV3-1/TRBV3-2	TRBJ2-1	-	CASSQAAGPNQVYNEQFF	TGTGCCAGCAGCCAAGCTGCGGGGCCCAACCAGGTCTACAATGAGCAGTTCTTC
TRBD1	TRBV5-5	TRBJ1-1	-	CASSRDRANTEAFF	TGTGCCAGCAGCCGGGACAGGGCCAACACTGAAGCTTTCTTT
-	TRBV23-1	TRBJ1-1	-	CASSQPAPGGFGTEAFF	TGCGCCAGCAGTCAACCGGCCCCGGGTGGGTTTGGCACTGAAGCTTTCTTT
TRBD2	TRBV19	TRBJ2-2	-	CASSRTVRTSGANTGELFF	TGTGCCAGTAGTCGGACTGTTAGGACTAGCGGGGCGAACACCGGGGAGCTGTTTTTT
-	TRBV12-2	TRBJ2-4	-	CASQGTIAKNIQYF	TGTGCAAGTCAGGGGACAATAGCCAAAAACATTCAGTACTTC
-	TRBV28	TRBJ2-3	-	CASSFFLTDTQYF	TGTGCCAGCAGTTTTTTCCTCACAGATACGCAGTATTTT
TRBD1	TRBV2	TRBJ2-6	few	CASLTGGKYGANVLTF	TGTGCCAGCCTGACAGGGGGCAAGTATGGGGCCAACGTCCTGACTTTC
-	TRBV7-9	TRBJ2-5	-	CASSLGGPSETQYF	TGTGCCAGCAGCTTAGGTGGGCCAAGTGAGACCCAGTACTTC
-	TRBV20-1	TRBJ2-2	-	CSASWRTGELFF	TGCAGTGCTAGTTGGAGGACCGGGGAGCTGTTTTTT
-	TRBV18	TRBJ2-2	-	CASSPPRGPNTGELFF	TGTGCCAGCTCACCACCCCGGGGTCCAAACACCGGGGAGCTGTTTTTT
-	TRBV19	TRBJ1-6	-	CASADSGRVYESPLHF	TGTGCCAGTGCGGACAGCGGCCGTGTTTACGAGTCACCCCTCCACTTT
-	TRBV12-3/TRBV12-4	TRBJ1-1	-	CASSRTGREAFF	TGTGCCAGCAGTCGCACAGGCCGTGAAGCTTTCTTT
TRBD2	TRBV7-6	TRBJ2-2	-	CASTPPATGGPKELFF	TGTGCCAGCACCCCCCCGGCGACGGGGGGGCCGAAGGAGCTGTTTTTT
-	TRBV4-2	TRBJ1-6	-	CASSQDRGRPPLHF	TGTGCCAGCAGCCAAGATCGGGGGAGGCCACCCCTCCACTTT
TRBD2	TRBV2	TRBJ2-3	-	CATATSGGVSTDTQYF	TGTGCCACTGCGACTAGCGGGGGGGTTAGCACAGATACGCAGTATTTT
-	TRBV10-3	TRBJ2-1	-	CAISVDSSYNEQFF	TGTGCCATCAGTGTAGACAGCTCCTACAATGAGCAGTTCTTC
-	TRBV2	TRBJ2-2	-	CASTLYGGTGELFF	TGTGCCAGCACCTTATACGGGGGAACGGGGGAGCTGTTTTTT
TRBD1	TRBV3-1/TRBV3-2	TRBJ1-6	few	CASNLGTGISPLHF	TGTGCCAGCAACCTAGGGACAGGGATTTCACCCCTCCACTTT
-	TRBV7-2	TRBJ1-2	-	CASGPGHNYGYTF	TGTGCCAGCGGTCCGGGACACAACTATGGCTACACCTTC
TRBD2	TRBV6-5	TRBJ2-5	-	CASSYQRGGRETQYF	TGTGCCAGCAGTTACCAGCGGGGGGGAAGAGAGACCCAGTACTTC
TRBD1	TRBV2	TRBJ2-5	-	CASRRQGQETQYF	TGTGCCAGCAGGCGACAGGGGCAAGAGACCCAGTACTTC
-	TRBV4-3	TRBJ2-2	-	CASSHSGTKNTGELFF	TGCGCCAGCAGCCACTCCGGGACAAAGAACACCGGGGAGCTGTTTTTT
-	TRBV11-2	TRBJ1-3	-	CASSLGLLHSGNTIYF	TGTGCCAGCAGCCTGGGACTCTTACACTCTGGAAACACCATATATTTT
TRBD1	TRBV27	TRBJ1-2	-	CASSADRGYYGYTF	TGTGCCAGCAGTGCGGACAGGGGTTACTATGGCTACACCTTC
-	TRBV4-3	TRBJ2-1	-	CASSQDRVNSYNEQFF	TGCGCCAGCAGCCAAGACAGGGTAAACTCCTACAATGAGCAGTTCTTC
-	TRBV7-2	TRBJ1-2	-	CASSLVGAPFGYTF	TGTGCCAGCAGCTTAGTGGGGGCTCCTTTTGGCTACACCTTC
-	TRBV5-6	TRBJ1-2	-	CASSLLEQGIWGYTF	TGTGCCAGCAGCTTGCTTGAACAGGGAATATGGGGCTACACCTTC
TRBD1	TRBV7-2	TRBJ1-2	-	CASSNLGTGFGYTF	TGTGCCAGCAGCAACCTGGGGACAGGGTTTGGCTACACCTTC
-	TRBV6-4	TRBJ2-1	-	CASSLQEHNEQFF	TGTGCCAGCAGTTTACAGGAGCACAATGAGCAGTTCTTC
-	TRBV6-5	TRBJ1-2	-	CASRGLYPGYTF	TGTGCCAGCAGGGGCCTATACCCGGGCTACACCTTC
TRBD2	TRBV6-6	TRBJ2-5	-	CASTFRGGQETQYF	TGTGCCAGCACTTTTCGGGGGGGCCAAGAGACCCAGTACTTC
TRBD1	TRBV7-8	TRBJ1-2	-	CASSLPVTGNGYTF	TGTGCCAGCAGCTTACCCGTGACAGGGAATGGCTACACCTTC
TRBD2	TRBV5-4	TRBJ2-5	few	CASSFIAGGPQETQYF	TGTGCCAGCAGCTTTATAGCGGGGGGCCCTCAAGAGACCCAGTACTTC
-	TRBV19	TRBJ2-1	-	CASSLAGNSYNEQFF	TGTGCCAGTAGCTTGGCGGGAAATAGTTACAATGAGCAGTTCTTC
TRBD2	TRBV11-2	TRBJ2-7	-	CASSEFRGGSYEQYF	TGTGCCAGCAGCGAATTTCGCGGGGGCTCCTACGAGCAGTACTTC
TRBD1	TRBV6-2/TRBV6-3	TRBJ1-2	-	CASSIQGNGYTF	TGTGCCAGCAGTATACAGGGGAACGGCTACACCTTC
TRBD1	TRBV6-5	TRBJ1-1	-	CAVREWDRADTEAFF	TGTGCCGTTCGAGAGTGGGACAGGGCGGACACTGAAGCTTTCTTT
-	TRBV5-5	TRBJ1-1	-	CASSLSGGYGEAFF	TGTGCCAGCAGCTTGTCGGGGGGCTATGGTGAAGCTTTCTTT
TRBD2	TRBV7-2	TRBJ2-2	once	CASSPGTSGVTGELFF	TGTGCCAGCAGCCCAGGGACTAGCGGGGTCACCGGGGAGCTGTTTTTT
TRBD2	TRBV6-6	TRBJ2-3	-	CASSPGRGGGTDTQYF	TGTGCCAGCAGCCCCGGGCGGGGGGGCGGCACAGATACGCAGTATTTT
-	TRBV6-5	TRBJ1-4	-	CASSYRGSNEKLFF	TGTGCCAGCAGTTACAGGGGGTCTAATGAAAAACTGTTTTTT
-	TRBV6-1	TRBJ2-7	-	CASSENSSYEQYF	TGTGCCAGCAGTGAAAACAGCTCCTACGAGCAGTACTTC
-	TRBV5-1	TRBJ1-1	few	CASSLGPGLIEAFF	TGCGCCAGCAGCTTGGGGCCGGGTTTAATCGAAGCTTTCTTT
TRBD1	TRBV19	TRBJ2-4	-	CASRLRDRGLGKNIQYF	TGTGCCAGTAGACTCCGCGACAGGGGGCTAGGCAAAAACATTCAGTACTTC
TRBD1	TRBV2	TRBJ2-7	-	CASTPGQGWGSYEQYF	TGTGCCAGCACCCCGGGACAGGGTTGGGGTAGCTACGAGCAGTACTTC
TRBD1	TRBV6-1	TRBJ2-5	-	CASSLDRSKETQYF	TGTGCCAGCAGTTTGGACAGGTCTAAAGAGACCCAGTACTTC
TRBD1	TRBV9	TRBJ1-6	-	CASSVTGQGSPLHF	TGTGCCAGCAGCGTCACGGGACAGGGTTCACCCCTCCACTTT